The clone carrying this TCR beta chain was counted at least ten times. The sample belongs to a study of regulatory T cells in long-lasting Graves disease. As for time point: newly diagnosed GD, antithyroid drugs for less than 3 months. PBMCs were the source of the RNA used for TCR sequencing. EDTA tubes held roughly 10 milliliters of peripheral blood from each patient. Construction of the TCR beta libraries employed iRepertoire HTBI primers in conjunction with Arm-PCR of CDR3 regions. TCRdb analysed the multiplex PCR reads with MiXCR anew, one entry per CDR3 protein. The table shows 550,000 to 650,000 distinct CDR3 sequences, with more than 15% occurring only once. These records were also assigned to another study, of T cells in Graves' hyperthyroidism and ophthalmopathy. In that study: Patients aged 18 to 65 had newly diagnosed hyperthyroidism lasting under 2 months. When the TCR CDR3 underwent first-round RT-PCR, the HTBI primer set was used.

Source: peripheral blood mononuclear cells (PBMCs), taken at new diagnosis, from a patient treated with antithyroid drugs. This TCR derives from a man between 18 and 29 years old with Graves disease.

CDR3: CASSPGPSVETQYF. CDR3 nucleotide sequence: TGTGCCAGCAGCCCGGGACCTTCGGTGGAGACCCAGTACTTC. V is TRBV2 and J is TRBJ2-5; possibly TRBD1 or TRBD2 for D (5 bases each). V lost 6 bases and J lost 5, with 16 bases in between. Germline V lookup: CDR1 SNHLY, CDR2 FYNNEI. This CDR3 is 14 amino acids long.